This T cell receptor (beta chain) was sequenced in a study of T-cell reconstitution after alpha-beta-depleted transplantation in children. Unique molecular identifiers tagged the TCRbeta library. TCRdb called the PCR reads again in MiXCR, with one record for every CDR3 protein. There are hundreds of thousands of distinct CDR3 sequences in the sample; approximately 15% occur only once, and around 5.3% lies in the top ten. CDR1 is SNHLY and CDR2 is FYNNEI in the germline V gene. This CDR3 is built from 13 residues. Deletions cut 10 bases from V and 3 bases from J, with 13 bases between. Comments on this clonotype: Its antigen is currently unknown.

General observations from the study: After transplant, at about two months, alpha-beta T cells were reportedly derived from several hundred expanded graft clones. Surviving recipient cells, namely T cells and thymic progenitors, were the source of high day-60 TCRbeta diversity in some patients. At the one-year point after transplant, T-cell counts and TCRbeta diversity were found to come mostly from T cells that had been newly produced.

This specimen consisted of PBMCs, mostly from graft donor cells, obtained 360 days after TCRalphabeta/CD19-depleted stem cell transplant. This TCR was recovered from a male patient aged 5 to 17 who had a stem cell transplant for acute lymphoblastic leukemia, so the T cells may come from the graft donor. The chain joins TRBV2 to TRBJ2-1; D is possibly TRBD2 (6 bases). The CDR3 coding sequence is TGTGCCACCTGGACGGGGGTCTACAATGAGCAGTTCTTC. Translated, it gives CATWTGVYNEQFF.